This T cell receptor (beta chain) stems from a study of blood T cell repertoires in COVID-19. Study-level information: Samples of COVID-19 (acute and convalescent) were obtained from the United States, Italy and Spain. T cells, B-cell-depleted T cells, or PBMCs provided the cDNA or gDNA that served as material.

Original handling: The assay estimated nucleated cells by amplifying reference gene primers. Produced via immunoSEQ multiplex PCR; TCRdb's table is partial and in-frame only. D and trimming come from the DNA, and the V and J calls and clone size come from that table. Here the sample spans 200,000 to 250,000 clones, approximately 81% being singletons. The V end lost 4 bases, the J end lost 5 bases, and 9 bases lay between the germline ends. The CDR3 length is 13 residues. Looked up from germline, CDR1 is SEHNR and CDR2 is FQNEAQ (reference sequence). This chain joins TRBV7-9 and TRBJ1-5; D might be TRBD1 (5 bases). The sequencing input was peripheral blood. The sequence derives from a woman aged 80 or over with acute or convalescent COVID-19. CDR3 nucleotide sequence: TGTGCCAGCAGCTCTGAAGGGGATCAGCCCCAGCATTTT. It codes for CASSSEGDQPQHF.